The rows below give T cell receptor beta chains drawn from one sample of a study of OX40 agonist ivuxolimab in advanced cancers. Libraries were prepared by immunoSEQ multiplex PCR; TCRdb keeps only in-frame clonotypes and omits some of them. Of approximately 76,000 clones detected, approximately 89% appear once; the ten largest clones hold around 0.8%. Sequences were derived from CD4+ or CD8+ T cells sorted from blood, sampled in a trial of the OX40 agonist ivuxolimab. The receptors were sampled from an adult with an advanced solid tumor such as melanoma, head and neck, liver or kidney cancer. CDR3s include the opening cysteine and the closing phenylalanine or tryptophan. The D gene is left open where the match is weak. Clone sizes are given selectively: once, few, many, or a class where the clone is expanded.

J gene,clone size,D gene,V gene,CDR3 DNA,CDR3 protein
TRBJ2-7,NA,TRBD1,TRBV11-3,TGTGCCAGCAGTAGACAGGGGTGGCCTGACTACGAGCAGTACTTC,CASSRQGWPDYEQYF
TRBJ2-1,NA,TRBD2,TRBV28,TGTGCCAGCAGGAGAAGCGGGAGGGCCGACAATGAGCAGTTCTTC,CASRRSGRADNEQFF
TRBJ2-6,NA,NA,TRBV11-2,TGTGCCAGCAGCCTAGTGTTTCGAGGGTCTGGGGCCAACGTCCTGACTTTC,CASSLVFRGSGANVLTF
TRBJ1-2,NA,TRBD1,TRBV30,TGTGCCTGGAGTGCCAACTCGGGACAGGTCAACTATGGCTACACCTTC,CAWSANSGQVNYGYTF
TRBJ1-1,NA,NA,TRBV7-8,TGTGCCAGCAGCTTAACGAGAGCAACTGAAGCTTTCTTT,CASSLTRATEAFF
TRBJ1-2,NA,TRBD1,TRBV4-1,TGCGCCAGCAGCCCGACAGGGAAGGACTATGGCTACACCTTC,CASSPTGKDYGYTF
TRBJ1-1,once,NA,TRBV6-1,TGTGCCAGCAGTTTTAAGAACACTGAAGCTTTCTTT,CASSFKNTEAFF
TRBJ2-2,NA,NA,TRBV7-9,TGTGCCAGCAGCTTTTCTAAAGACACCGGGGAGCTGTTTTTT,CASSFSKDTGELFF
TRBJ1-1,NA,NA,TRBV9,TGTGCCAGCAGCTTTACTCAGATGAACACTGAAGCTTTCTTT,CASSFTQMNTEAFF
TRBJ2-2,NA,NA,TRBV2,TGTGCCAGCAGAGCCATTCAGACCGGGGAGCTGTTTTTT,CASRAIQTGELFF
TRBJ2-1,NA,TRBD2,TRBV7-3,TGTGCCAGCAGCCGGGGGGGCAACGATGAGCAGTTCTTC,CASSRGGNDEQFF
TRBJ1-5,NA,TRBD1,TRBV6-1,TGTGCCAGCAGTTTACAGGGGGGTGGACAGCCCCAGCATTTT,CASSLQGGGQPQHF
TRBJ2-2,NA,NA,TRBV5-1,TGCGCCAGCAGCCGCCAGGGCACCGGGGAGCTGTTTTTT,CASSRQGTGELFF
TRBJ2-1,NA,TRBD2,TRBV7-9,TGTGCCAGCAGCCGGGGGGGTACGGGCTCCTACAATGAGCAGTTCTTC,CASSRGGTGSYNEQFF
TRBJ1-4,NA,NA,TRBV2,TGTGCCAGCAGGGGGGCTAATGAAAAACTGTTTTTT,CASRGANEKLFF
TRBJ2-6,NA,TRBD1,TRBV30,TGTGCCTGGAGTGGCCCCTGGGACAGGGTAGGCTCTGGGGCCAACGTCCTGACTTTC,CAWSGPWDRVGSGANVLTF
TRBJ2-3,NA,NA,TRBV7-2,TGTGCCAGCAGCCCCGCTTCGGGCACAGATACGCAGTATTTT,CASSPASGTDTQYF
TRBJ1-4,once,TRBD1,TRBV7-9,TGTGCCAGCAGGCCCAACAGGGGATTGGATGAAAAACTGTTTTTT,CASRPNRGLDEKLFF
TRBJ2-7,few,NA,TRBV6-1,TGTGCCAGCAGTGATAACAGCGGTGCCTACTACGAGCAGTACTTC,CASSDNSGAYYEQYF
TRBJ2-3,few,NA,TRBV11-3,TGTGCCAGCAGCTTAGGGGGACGCACAGATACGCAGTATTTT,CASSLGGRTDTQYF
TRBJ2-3,NA,TRBD1,TRBV9,TGTGCCAGCAGCGTAGCTTCGACAGGGGGGACAGATACGCAGTATTTT,CASSVASTGGTDTQYF
TRBJ2-7,NA,TRBD1,TRBV6-5,TGTGCCAGCAGTAGGACAGGGAACTCCTACGAGCAGTACTTC,CASSRTGNSYEQYF
TRBJ2-6,NA,NA,TRBV6-1,TGTGCCAGCAGCCTACAGTGGACTGGGGCCAACGTCCTGACTTTC,CASSLQWTGANVLTF
TRBJ1-1,NA,TRBD1,TRBV7-2,TGTGCCAGCAGCTTGGAGGGGACAGCGAACACTGAAGCTTTCTTT,CASSLEGTANTEAFF
TRBJ1-1,NA,TRBD1,TRBV11-2,TGTGCCAGCAGCTTAGCAGGGGGGGACACTGAAGCTTTCTTT,CASSLAGGDTEAFF
TRBJ1-6,NA,NA,TRBV6-1,TGTGCCAACAGTAGGAGCTCCTATAATTCACCCCTCCACTTT,CANSRSSYNSPLHF
TRBJ2-2,NA,TRBD1,TRBV28,TGTGCCAGCATAGATCGGACAGGGTTGGGGACCGGGGAGCTGTTTTTT,CASIDRTGLGTGELFF
TRBJ2-7,NA,NA,TRBV30,TGTGCCTGGAGTGTAATGGTAGGAGGGGGCGGCTACGAGCAGTACTTC,CAWSVMVGGGGYEQYF
TRBJ2-5,once,TRBD2,TRBV6-1,TGTGCCAGCAGTTCATTAGCGGGAGGGCGGCAGACCCAGTACTTC,CASSSLAGGRQTQYF
TRBJ1-1,NA,NA,TRBV6-5,TGTGCCAGCAGTTCATTCCGGGAAGCTTTCTTT,CASSSFREAFF
TRBJ2-5,NA,TRBD1,TRBV2,TGTGCCAGCAGTAGGGGACAGGGGGAAGAGACCCAGTACTTC,CASSRGQGEETQYF
TRBJ2-5,NA,TRBD2,TRBV18,TGTGCCAGCTCACCCTCTGGACTAGCGGGGGGGCAAGAGACCCAGTACTTC,CASSPSGLAGGQETQYF
TRBJ2-5,few,NA,TRBV19,TGTGCCAGTAGTATAGAAGGAATAGCCGCCGAGACCCAGTACTTC,CASSIEGIAAETQYF
TRBJ1-2,NA,NA,TRBV19,TGTGCCAGTAGTCCTTGCAGGGGAGGCTCCTATGGCTACACCTTC,CASSPCRGGSYGYTF
TRBJ2-5,NA,TRBD2,TRBV30,TGTGCCTGGAGATCCGGACTAGCGGGAGGGCGAGAGACCCAGTACTTC,CAWRSGLAGGRETQYF